This entry lists 22 T cell receptor beta chains sequenced from one sample in a study of blood T cells in healthy people across ages. The authors ran a second PCR of roughly 7 to 11 cycles using a sample-barcoded 5' primer and a J-beta primer mix. TCRdb re-called the 5' RACE reads through MiXCR, storing one row per CDR3 protein. The table includes some 850,000 distinct CDR3 sequences, more than 25% detected once. This same sample was also taken into another study, of T cells of mothers and their children.

Sequenced material: blood. These receptors were obtained from a boy younger than 18 in good health.

The rearrangement uses TRBV12-3 or TRBV12-4 and TRBJ1-1; the D gene is possibly TRBD1 (5 bases). The CDR3 loop spans 16 amino acids. The V end lost 5 bases, the J end lost 5 bases, and 21 bases lay between the germline ends. CDR3 DNA sequence: TGTGCCAGCAGTCATCGGCCCGACAGTCTGTGGACTGAAGCTTTCTTT. It encodes CASSHRPDSLWTEAFF.

The gene calls are TRBV5-1 and TRBJ1-6; no definite D call. The CDR3 sequence is 15 residues long. The V and J ends lost 7 bases and 7 bases respectively, with 18 bases between them. The germline gives CDR1 SGHRS, CDR2 YFSETQ. The CDR3 protein is CASRILTGSNSPLHF. CDR3 DNA: TGCGCCAGCCGGATTTTAACGGGGAGCAATTCACCCCTCCACTTT.

CDR3 bases: TGTGCCAGCAGAGATGGACAGGGAGTGCGGGGCTACACCTTC. It yields the protein CASRDGQGVRGYTF. The chain combines TRBV6-2 or TRBV6-3 with TRBJ1-2, with TRBD1 matching 8 bases. Germline lookup yields CDR1 MNHEY and CDR2 SVGEGT. The CDR3 loop spans 14 amino acids. Trimming took 6 bases from V and 8 from J; bases not matched to a gene: 11.

This chain uses TRBV28 with TRBJ2-7, with 7 bases matching TRBD1. Per the germline V gene, CDR1 is MDHEN and CDR2 is SYDVKM. The CDR3 runs to 16 residues. V lost 3 bases, J lost 0 bases, and 8 bases stayed unmatched. DNA of the CDR3: TGTGCCAGCAGTTTGGGACAGACCTCCTACTCCTACGAGCAGTACGTC. This codes for CASSLGQTSYSYEQYV.

Only a few counts were recorded for this clonotype. The chain joins TRBV7-9 to TRBJ2-7; possible D gene TRBD2, 5 bases. The CDR3 loop spans 12 amino acids. Per the germline V gene, CDR1 is SEHNR and CDR2 is FQNEAQ (reference sequence). Trimming left V 5 bases short and J 7 bases short, with 12 bases between. CDR3: CASSRSSGEQYF. CDR3 DNA: TGTGCCAGCAGCCGAAGCTCGGGGGAGCAGTACTTC.

The chain joins TRBV7-9 to TRBJ2-1, with a possible D match to TRBD2 (5 bases). V was cut by 5 bases and J by 4 bases, with 12 bases left in between. The CDR3 contains 14 residues. The germline gives CDR1 SEHNR, CDR2 FQNEAQ (reference sequence). In DNA form, the CDR3 reads TGTGCCAGCAGCGGGGAGCGCGTATACAATGAGCAGTTCTTC. The encoded protein is CASSGERVYNEQFF. The variable domain in full, with the rest retrieved from reference TRBV7-9 and TRBJ2-1, is DTGVSQNPRHKITKRGQNVTFRCDPISEHNRLYWYRQTLGQGPEFLTYFQNEAQLEKSRLLSDRFSAERPKGSFSTLEIQRTEQGDSAMYLCASSGERVYNEQFFGPGTRLTVL.

In this sample, this clonotype turned up a few times. The J gene is TRBJ2-5, the V gene TRBV20-1; D unclear. V lost 3 bases and J 4 bases, leaving 12 bases between the germline ends. CDR3 length: 13 amino acids. The germline CDR1 and CDR2 sequences are DFQATT and SNEGSKA (reference sequence). The CDR3 here is CSARSTARETQYF. CDR3 DNA: TGCAGTGCTAGGAGCACTGCTCGAGAGACCCAGTACTTC.

This chain connects TRBV7-9 to TRBJ1-4; D unresolved. V lost 2 bases, J lost 6 bases, and 10 bases lay in between. The germline V gene encodes CDR1 SEHNR and CDR2 FQNEAQ (reference sequence). This CDR3 region has 14 residues. CDR3 region: CASSLRADDEKLFF. CDR3 nucleotide sequence: TGTGCCAGCAGCTTAAGGGCGGACGATGAAAAACTGTTTTTT.

The count of this clonotype is one. The chain carries TRBV3-1 and TRBJ2-4; unclear D gene. This CDR3 has 14 residues. CDR1 and CDR2 from the germline V gene are LGHDT and YNNKEL (reference sequence). V was trimmed by 1 base and J by 7 bases, leaving 11 bases between them. The CDR3 protein is CASSQGQTDNIQYF. CDR3 in DNA: TGTGCCAGCAGCCAAGGTCAGACTGACAACATTCAGTACTTC.

This clonotype was seen once. This chain uses TRBV5-1 with TRBJ2-6, with TRBD1 matching 8 bases. The CDR3 has 16 amino acids. Germline V gene lookup returns CDR1 SGHRS and CDR2 YFSETQ. V lost 1 base and J lost 3; bases outside the gene matches: 3. The CDR3 loop reads CASSLQGAIGANVLTF. Written as DNA, the CDR3 is TGCGCCAGCAGCTTGCAGGGGGCGATTGGGGCCAACGTCCTGACTTTC.

V usage is TRBV28 and J usage is TRBJ2-4, with 10 nucleotides matching TRBD2. V shed 5 bases, J shed 0 bases, and the junction held 4 bases outside the gene matches. This CDR3 region has 16 residues. Looked up from germline, CDR1 is MDHEN and CDR2 is SYDVKM. CDR3: CASSRAGGLAKNIQYF. The CDR3, as DNA: TGTGCCAGCAGTAGAGCGGGGGGGCTAGCCAAAAACATTCAGTACTTC.

This clonotype has only a few counts. The V gene is TRBV7-3, the J gene TRBJ2-1, with 9 bases identical to TRBD2. Trimming removed 3 bases from V and 8 bases from J; junction bases left unmatched: 8. The V gene's germline CDR1 is SGHTA and CDR2 FQGTGA. The CDR3 extends over 15 amino acids. CDR3 coding DNA: TGTGCCAGCAGCTTGACAACGGGACTAGCATATGAGCAGTTCTTC. Its translation is CASSLTTGLAYEQFF.

Note on this clonotype: One end of the junction varies from germline; a read error may be responsible. The chain employs TRBV2 and TRBJ2-5, with D unclear. The germline gives CDR1 SNHLY, CDR2 FYNNEI. The CDR3 is 12 residues long. The CDR3 loop reads CASNLRKETQYF. CDR3 sequence (DNA): TGTGCCAGCAACCTCAGAAAGGAGACCCAGTACTTT.

This clonotype was seen more than once but under ten times. The germline gene is not matched at one end of the junction; a read error may be the cause. The genes are TRBV10-3 and TRBJ2-1, with TRBD1 matching 9 bases. This CDR3 contains 15 residues. Looked up from germline, CDR1 is ENHRY and CDR2 is SYGVKD. CDR3 sequence reads: CAVSSGTGTENEQFF. The CDR3 DNA reads as TGTGCCGTCAGCTCGGGGACAGGGACGGAGAATGAGCAGTTCTTC.

This clonotype was seen more than once but under ten times. The V gene is TRBV13, the J gene TRBJ2-6; D not certain. This CDR3 comprises 17 residues. With 5 bases removed from V and 0 bases from J, the gap between germline ends came to 14 bases. Germline CDR1 reads PRHDT; CDR2 reads FYEKMQ (reference sequence). The CDR3 nucleotides read TGTGCCAGCAGCCCCCTCATGATCACCTCTGGGGCCAACGTCCTGACTTTC. Amino acids: CASSPLMITSGANVLTF.

This clonotype was found many times. The genes are TRBV6-5 and TRBJ2-1, with D possibly TRBD2 on 6 matching bases. The length of the CDR3 is 15 residues. Germline CDR1 MNHEY, CDR2 SVGAGI. Trimming pared 6 bases from V and 0 bases from J, leaving 12 bases between. CDR3 sequence reads: CASRRGSRSYNEQFF. In nucleotides, the CDR3 is TGTGCCAGCAGACGGGGGTCCCGCTCCTACAATGAGCAGTTCTTC.

J is TRBJ2-3 and V is TRBV7-9; either TRBD1 or TRBD2 may supply D (5 bases each). Deletions cut 3 bases from V and 6 bases from J, with 13 bases between. The CDR3 sequence is 14 residues long. In germline, CDR1 is SEHNR, CDR2 FQNEAQ (reference sequence). The CDR3 DNA reads as TGTGCCAGCAGCTTGGATGGGACCCTCGATACGCAGTATTTT. Protein product: CASSLDGTLDTQYF.

Here the CDR3 DNA reads TGTGCCAGCAGCTTAATAAGCGGGCTCCCCGCAGGCGATACGCAGTATTTT. Protein sequence: CASSLISGLPAGDTQYF. V usage is TRBV7-6 and J usage is TRBJ2-3; D perhaps matches TRBD2 (6 bases). Germline CDR1 and CDR2: SGHVS and FNYEAQ. Trimming stripped 2 bases from V and 6 bases from J, with 21 bases between. The CDR3 totals 17 residues.

The chain is built from TRBV4-3 and TRBJ2-3; D is ambiguous. Germline loops: CDR1 LGHNA, CDR2 YSLEER. V was cut by 1 base and J by 8 bases, with 28 bases left in between. The CDR3 is made up of 19 amino acids. CDR3 in DNA: TGCGCCAGCAGCCAAGGAATCTTAAGACATCCAAACCCGTCGGGTACGCAGTATTTT. Residues: CASSQGILRHPNPSGTQYF.

CDR3 coding DNA: TGTGCCAGCAGTCTTGCGGGGGGGTCGGGGGAGCAGTACTTC. Translation: CASSLAGGSGEQYF. The rearrangement links TRBV28 to TRBJ2-7; 9 bases map to TRBD2. V shed 5 bases and J 7 bases; nucleotides not matched to a gene: 9. The germline V gene encodes CDR1 MDHEN and CDR2 SYDVKM. The CDR3 has 14 residues.

V is TRBV9 and J is TRBJ1-2; D possibly corresponds to TRBD1 (6 bases). Germline V gene data show CDR1 as SGDLS and CDR2 as YYNGEE. Trimming stripped 6 bases from V and 6 bases from J, with 12 bases between. This CDR3 is built from 12 residues. The CDR3 region is CASMRGRDGYTF. The CDR3 DNA sequence: TGTGCCAGCATGCGGGGGCGCGATGGCTACACCTTC.

This clonotype occurred a few times. The chain carries TRBV5-1 and TRBJ2-7, with a tentative D call TRBD1 (6 bases). Germline V gives CDR1 SGHRS, CDR2 YFSETQ. Trimming took 4 bases from V and 6 from J, leaving 17 bases between them. The CDR3 has 14 residues. This CDR3 is CASSPPAGVSEQYF. CDR3 sequence (DNA): TGCGCCAGCAGCCCCCCGGCAGGGGTTAGCGAGCAGTACTTC.